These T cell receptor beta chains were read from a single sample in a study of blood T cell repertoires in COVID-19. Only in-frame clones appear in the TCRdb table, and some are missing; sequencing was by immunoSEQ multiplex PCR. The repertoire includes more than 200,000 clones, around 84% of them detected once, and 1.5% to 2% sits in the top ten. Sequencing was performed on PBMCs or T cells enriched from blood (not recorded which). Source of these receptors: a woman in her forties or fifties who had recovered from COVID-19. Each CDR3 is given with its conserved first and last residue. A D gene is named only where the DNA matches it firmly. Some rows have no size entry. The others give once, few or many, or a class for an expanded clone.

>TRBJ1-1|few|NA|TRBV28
TGTGCCAGCAACCGAGGGACAAAGAACACTGAAGCTTTCTTT
CASNRGTKNTEAFF
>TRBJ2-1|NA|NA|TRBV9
TGTGCCAGCAGCGTAGGAGGGTCGGTTTACAATGAGCAGTTCTTC
CASSVGGSVYNEQFF
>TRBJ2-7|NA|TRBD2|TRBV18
TGTGCCAGCTCACCAGGGACTAGCGGCTACGAGCAGTACTTC
CASSPGTSGYEQYF
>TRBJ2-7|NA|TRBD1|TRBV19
TGTGCCAGTAGTATAGCCCTCGGACAGGGCTACGAGCAGTACTTC
CASSIALGQGYEQYF
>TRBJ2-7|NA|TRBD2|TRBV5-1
TGCGCCAGCAGCTTGGATTCTTTTCTAGCGGGATGGGGTGGCGAGCAGTACTTC
CASSLDSFLAGWGGEQYF
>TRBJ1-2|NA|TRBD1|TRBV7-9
TGTGCCAGCAGCCTAGGGGGGACAGGGGTTGCCGTGAGGTATGGCTACACCTTC
CASSLGGTGVAVRYGYTF
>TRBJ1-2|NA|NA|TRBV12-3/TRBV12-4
TGTGCCAGCAGGGACCCAGGGTTGGGTGGCTACACCTTC
CASRDPGLGGYTF
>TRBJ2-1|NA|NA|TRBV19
TGTGCCAGTAGTATACCCGGGACACCCTACAATGAGCAGTTCTTC
CASSIPGTPYNEQFF
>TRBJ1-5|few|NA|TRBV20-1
TGCAGTGCTAGTAAACAGGCTATCAATCAGCCCCAGCATTTT
CSASKQAINQPQHF
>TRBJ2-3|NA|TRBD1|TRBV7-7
TGTGCTAGCAGCTTAGGGACAGGGACCACAGATACGCAGTATTTT
CASSLGTGTTDTQYF
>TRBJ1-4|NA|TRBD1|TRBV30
TGTGCCTGGAGGACAGGGGGGAGTGAAAAACTGTTTTTT
CAWRTGGSEKLFF
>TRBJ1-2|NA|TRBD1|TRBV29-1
TGCAGCGTTGGCGGGGACAGGGGGTGGGTCGATGGCTACACCTTC
CSVGGDRGWVDGYTF
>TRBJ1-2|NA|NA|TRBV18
TGTGCCAGCTCACCGCCGGGATCTGGCTACACCTTC
CASSPPGSGYTF
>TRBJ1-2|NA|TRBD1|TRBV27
TGTGCCAGCAGCCGACAGGGGCGATATGGCTACACCTTC
CASSRQGRYGYTF
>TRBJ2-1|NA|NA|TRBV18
TGTGCCAGCTCACTATTAGGGAGCATGGACAATGAGCAGTTCTTC
CASSLLGSMDNEQFF
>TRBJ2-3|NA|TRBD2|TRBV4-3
TGCGCCAGCAGCCAAGATGCCGGGACTAGCGGGAGGCTGGATACGCAGTATTTT
CASSQDAGTSGRLDTQYF
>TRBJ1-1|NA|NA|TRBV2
TGTGCCAGCAGTCCTCTCGAGGGATTAGTGGGCACTGAAGCTTTCTTT
CASSPLEGLVGTEAFF
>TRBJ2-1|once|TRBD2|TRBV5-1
TGCGCCAGCAGCTTGAACCAGCGGGAGGGCAATGAGCAGTTCTTC
CASSLNQREGNEQFF
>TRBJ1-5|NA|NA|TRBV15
TGTGCCACCAGCTACGGTCAGGCCAGCAATCAGCCCCAGCATTTT
CATSYGQASNQPQHF
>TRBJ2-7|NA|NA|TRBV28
TGTGCCAGCAGTTTATGGACACCTCGAAAAAGAATGTTCCACGAGCAGTACTTC
CASSLWTPRKRMFHEQYF
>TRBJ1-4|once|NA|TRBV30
TGTGCCTGGAGTGGGGCCCCTAATGAAAAACTGTTTTTT
CAWSGAPNEKLFF
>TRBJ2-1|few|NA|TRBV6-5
TGTGCCAGCACCCCTAGTGGGTACAATGAGCAGTTCTTC
CASTPSGYNEQFF
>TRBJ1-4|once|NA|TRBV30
TGTGCCTGCCACACTCGACTTGCAACTAATGAAAAACTGTTTTTT
CACHTRLATNEKLFF
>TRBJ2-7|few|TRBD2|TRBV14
TGTGCCAGCAGCCAAGATAAGGGGGGACTAGCGGTTTCCTACGAGCAGTACTTC
CASSQDKGGLAVSYEQYF
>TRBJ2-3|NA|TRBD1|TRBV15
TGTGCCACCAGCAGAGAGCCCTCTGACAGGGCCCGCTCCTTCACGCAGTATTTT
CATSREPSDRARSFTQYF
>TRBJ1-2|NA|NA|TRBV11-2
TGTGCCAGCAGCCCGGAGTATTTTGACTATGGCTACACCTTC
CASSPEYFDYGYTF
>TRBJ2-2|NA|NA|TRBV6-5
TGTGCCAGCAGTTACCCCGGTGGGGGAGGTACCGGGGAGCTGTTTTTT
CASSYPGGGGTGELFF
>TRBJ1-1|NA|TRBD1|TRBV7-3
TGTGCCAGCAGCCCTACAGGGGACATGAACACTGAAGCTTTCTTT
CASSPTGDMNTEAFF
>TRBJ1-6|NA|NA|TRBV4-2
TGTGCCAGCAGCCAAGGCCAGGGTACATTGGATTCACCCCTCCACTTT
CASSQGQGTLDSPLHF
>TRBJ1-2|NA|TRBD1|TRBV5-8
TGTGCCAGCACCAACCGGGACAGGGGACTCATTAACTATGGCTACACCTTC
CASTNRDRGLINYGYTF
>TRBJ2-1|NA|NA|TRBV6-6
TGTGCCAGCAGCTCGGGAGATCCGGGCAATGAGCAGTTCTTC
CASSSGDPGNEQFF
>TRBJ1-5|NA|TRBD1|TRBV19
TGTGCCAGTAGTGGGACAGGAAATCAGCCCCAGCATTTT
CASSGTGNQPQHF
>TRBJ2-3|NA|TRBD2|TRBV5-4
TGTGCCAGCTCAACCACTAGCGCAGATACGCAGTATTTT
CASSTTSADTQYF
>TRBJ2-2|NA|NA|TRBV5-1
TGCGCCAGCAGGCAGGGGATGTTTGCCGGGGAGCTGTTTTTT
CASRQGMFAGELFF
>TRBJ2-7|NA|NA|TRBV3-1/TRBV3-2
TGTGCCAGCAGCCAAGAGGAGGTCCAGCAGTACTTC
CASSQEEVQQYF
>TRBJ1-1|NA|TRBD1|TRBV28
TGTGCCAGCAGTTCCGAGACAGGGGCGACAGATGAAGCTTTCTTT
CASSSETGATDEAFF
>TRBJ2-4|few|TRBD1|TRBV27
TGTGCCAGCAGTTTAGGGGGTGGGGCAGGGGGAGCCAAAAACATTCAGTACTTC
CASSLGGGAGGAKNIQYF
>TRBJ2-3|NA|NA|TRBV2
TGTGCAAGCAGGCGTACAGGCCTCACAGATACGCAGTATTTT
CASRRTGLTDTQYF
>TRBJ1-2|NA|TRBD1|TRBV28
TGTGCCAGCAGTCTCTTAAGACAGGGGAACTATGGCTACACCTTC
CASSLLRQGNYGYTF
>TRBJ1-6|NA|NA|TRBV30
TGTGCCTGGGGAGGGGCGGGCCATTGGAATTCACCCCTCCACTTT
CAWGGAGHWNSPLHF
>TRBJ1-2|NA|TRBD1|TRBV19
TGTGCCAGTAGCTCTCATGGAAGGGGGCCACGGATCTCCTATGGCTACACCTTC
CASSSHGRGPRISYGYTF
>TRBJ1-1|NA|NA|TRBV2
TGTGCCAACTCCGTCAACTCCGACACTGAAGCTTTCTTT
CANSVNSDTEAFF
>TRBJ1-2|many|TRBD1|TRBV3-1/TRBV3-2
TGTGCCAGCAGCTCGTGGGACAGGAATATTAACTATGGCTACACCTTC
CASSSWDRNINYGYTF
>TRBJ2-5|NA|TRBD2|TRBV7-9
TGTGCCAGCAGTCCCAACGGACTAGCGGAAGAGACCCAGTACTTC
CASSPNGLAEETQYF
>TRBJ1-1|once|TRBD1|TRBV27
TGTGCCAGCAGTTTGGCAGGGGGAATGAACACTGAAGCTTTCTTT
CASSLAGGMNTEAFF
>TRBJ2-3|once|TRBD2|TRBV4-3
TGCGCCAGCAGCCAAGTTCTAGCGGGAGGGAGCACAGATACGCAGTATTTT
CASSQVLAGGSTDTQYF
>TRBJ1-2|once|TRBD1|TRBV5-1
TGCGCCAGCAGCTTGGGTACAGGGGGCCAGGGCTACACCTTC
CASSLGTGGQGYTF
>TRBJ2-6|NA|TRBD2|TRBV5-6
TGTGCCAGCAGCTTGAGTAGAGGAACTAGCGGGTCTGGGGCCAACGTCCTGACTTTC
CASSLSRGTSGSGANVLTF
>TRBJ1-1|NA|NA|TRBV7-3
TGTGCCAGCAGCACCGTCGGCAGCGGTGAAGCTTTCTTT
CASSTVGSGEAFF
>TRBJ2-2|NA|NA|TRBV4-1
TGCGCCAGCAGCCAAGGACTAGCGAACACCGGGGAGCTGTTTTTT
CASSQGLANTGELFF
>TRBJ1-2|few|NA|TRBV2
TGTGCCAGCACAAATCCGGGATCCTGGTATGGCTACACCTTC
CASTNPGSWYGYTF
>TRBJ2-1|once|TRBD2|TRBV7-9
TGTGCCAGCAGTGGCCTAGCGGGACGGAATGAGCAGTTCTTC
CASSGLAGRNEQFF
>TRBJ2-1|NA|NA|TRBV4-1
TGCGCCAGCAGCCAAGAAACAGACTCCTACAATGAGCAGTTCTTC
CASSQETDSYNEQFF
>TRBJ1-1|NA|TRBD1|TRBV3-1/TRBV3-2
TGTGCCAGCAGCCAACTACAGGGGGGCACTGAAGCTTTCTTT
CASSQLQGGTEAFF
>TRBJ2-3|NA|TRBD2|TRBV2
TGTGCCAGCAGCGCCGGGACTAGCGCAGATACGCAGTATTTT
CASSAGTSADTQYF
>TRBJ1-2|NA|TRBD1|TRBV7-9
TGTGCCAGCAGCTTTCTTTCAGGGGGCGAGTGCACCTTC
CASSFLSGGECTF
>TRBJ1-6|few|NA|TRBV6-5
TGTGCCAGCAGCCCAGGTGGGGGCGGGTCACCCCTCCACTTT
CASSPGGGGSPLHF
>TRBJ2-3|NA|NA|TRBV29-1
TGCAGCGTTCAGTCGGCTAGCGGCACAGATACGCAGTATTTT
CSVQSASGTDTQYF